These 17 T cell receptor beta chains were all obtained from the same sample, sequenced in a study of cytomegalovirus exposure and HLA in healthy donors. This PCR relied on a set of 60 Vbeta primers and 13 Jbeta primers. Some clones are missing from TCRdb's copy, which holds only in-frame ones; the method was immunoSEQ multiplex PCR. Of more than 100,000 clones listed, about 75% are singletons. Sequencing was carried out using PBMCs. The source of these receptors is a woman in her thirties or forties in good health and CMV-seronegative.

This clone was seen more than once but under ten times. The genes are TRBV6-5 and TRBJ2-6; tentatively, D is TRBD1 (5 bases). This CDR3 has 15 residues. Germline CDR1 and CDR2: MNHEY and SVGAGI. V lost 5 bases to trimming and J lost 0 bases, with 8 bases between them. The CDR3 is CASSQGYSGANVLTF. The CDR3 nucleotides are TGTGCCAGCAGTCAGGGCTACTCTGGGGCCAACGTCCTGACTTTC.

This clone was seen just once. The genes are TRBV4-2 and TRBJ2-7; no reliable D call. Trimming removed 4 bases at V and 2 bases at J, with 12 bases between. This CDR3 contains 14 residues. CDR1 is LGHNA, CDR2 YNFKEQ, per germline. This chain's CDR3 is CASSRGDGAYEQYF. CDR3 DNA: TGTGCCAGCAGCCGAGGCGACGGAGCCTACGAGCAGTACTTC.

This chain links TRBV18 with TRBJ2-7, with TRBD2 matching 10 bases. V lost 1 base and J lost 3; bases outside the gene matches: 12. Germline V CDR1 and CDR2: KGHSH, LQKENI. The CDR3 consists of 18 residues. CDR3 bases: TGTGCCAGCTCACCACGTATGTCGGGGCTAGCGGGGGACTACGAGCAGTACTTC. Translation gives CASSPRMSGLAGDYEQYF.

This chain links TRBV6-1 with TRBJ2-7; 11 bases map to TRBD1. Germline V lookup: CDR1 MNHNS, CDR2 SASEGT. V dropped 4 bases and J dropped 3; count of bases not matched to a gene: 5. This CDR3 spans 15 amino acids. CDR3 in amino acids: CASSASGTGGYEQYF. The DNA of the CDR3 is TGTGCCAGCAGTGCGTCCGGGACAGGGGGCTACGAGCAGTACTTC.

About this clone: This specimen includes other DNA sequences encoding the same CDR3. The chain links TRBV29-1 to TRBJ1-2; no clear D gene. Trimming shortened V by 5 bases and J by 5 bases, and 24 bases separated the two germline ends. Germline values: CDR1 SQVTM, CDR2 ANQGSEA. CDR3 length equals 16 residues. CDR3 protein: CSVRNLKESLHYGYTF. The DNA for the CDR3 is TGCAGCGTTCGGAACCTGAAGGAGAGCCTTCATTATGGCTACACCTTC.

J is TRBJ2-5 and V is TRBV4-1, with D possibly TRBD1 on 6 matching bases. The CDR3 has 16 amino acids. Trimming shortened V by 2 bases and J by 0 bases, and 13 bases separated the two germline ends. CDR1 and CDR2 from the germline V gene are MGHRA and YSYEKL. In DNA form, the CDR3 reads TGCGCCAGCAGCCAACACAGGGTTTTACACCAAGAGACCCAGTACTTC. It yields the protein CASSQHRVLHQETQYF.

The chain couples TRBV4-2 to TRBJ2-2, with 7 bases lining up with TRBD1. Germline CDR1 reads LGHNA; CDR2 reads YNFKEQ. Trimming took 2 bases from V and 0 from J; bases not matched to a gene: 6. This CDR3 is built from 17 residues. CDR3 sequence (DNA): TGTGCCAGCAGCCAAAGCCGGGACAGAGCGAACACCGGGGAGCTGTTTTTT. Translation gives CASSQSRDRANTGELFF.

The chain uses TRBV19 and TRBJ2-7; D possibly corresponds to TRBD1 (6 bases). This CDR3 region has 14 residues. Germline V gene lookup returns CDR1 LNHDA and CDR2 SQIVND (reference sequence). V lost 3 bases and J 5 bases, leaving 14 bases between the germline ends. The CDR3 sequence: CASSILVGDNEQYF. The CDR3 nucleotides are TGTGCCAGTAGTATCTTAGTAGGGGACAACGAGCAGTACTTC.

This chain joins TRBV5-1 and TRBJ2-7, with D uncertain. The CDR3 extends over 12 amino acids. Trimming took 4 bases from V and 4 from J, leaving 9 bases between them. Germline lookup yields CDR1 SGHRS and CDR2 YFSETQ. The CDR3, as DNA: TGCGCCAGCAGCAGTTCAGATTACGAGCAGTACTTC. It codes for CASSSSDYEQYF.

This clone was seen a single time. The chain employs TRBV28 and TRBJ2-5, with 9 bases that match TRBD2. This CDR3 has 14 amino acids. The junction had 6 bases not matched to a gene; V was cut back by 6 bases and J by 4 bases. Germline CDR1 MDHEN, CDR2 SYDVKM. The CDR3 reads CASRATAGGETQYF. In DNA form, the CDR3 reads TGTGCCAGCAGAGCGACAGCGGGGGGAGAGACCCAGTACTTC.

V is TRBV11-2 and J is TRBJ2-1; TRBD2 matches 7 bases. This CDR3 region has 15 residues. With 2 bases clipped from V and 7 bases from J, the junction kept 8 bases outside the gene matches. Germline V CDR1 and CDR2: SGHAT, FQNNGV. The CDR3 region is CASSLHGGTGNEQFF. The CDR3 bases are TGTGCCAGCAGCTTACACGGGGGGACGGGGAATGAGCAGTTCTTC.

The chain uses TRBV4-3 and TRBJ1-2; 9 bases align to TRBD1. Trimming took 1 base from V and 5 from J; bases not matched to a gene: 8. Germline loops: CDR1 LGHNA, CDR2 YSLEER. The CDR3 has 16 amino acids. CDR3 coding DNA: TGCGCCAGCAGCCAAGTCGATGGACAGGGGTCGTATGGCTACACCTTC. It codes for CASSQVDGQGSYGYTF.

The chain carries TRBV5-1 and TRBJ2-2, with 9 bases matching TRBD1. Trimming at V came to 0 bases and at J to 4 bases, leaving 4 bases not matched to a gene. Per germline, CDR1 SGHRS and CDR2 YFSETQ. The CDR3 runs 16 residues. CDR3 loop: CASSLARTGVTGELFF. The CDR3 bases are TGCGCCAGCAGCTTGGCTCGGACAGGGGTCACCGGGGAGCTGTTTTTT.

J is TRBJ1-5 and V is TRBV7-8, with unresolved D. V was trimmed by 1 base and J by 3 bases, leaving 10 bases between them. The CDR3 spans 15 residues. Per the germline V gene, CDR1 is SGHVS and CDR2 is FQNEAQ. The CDR3 region is CASSLDTGINQPQHF. CDR3 nucleotides: TGTGCCAGCAGCTTAGATACGGGGATCAATCAGCCCCAGCATTTT.

In its sample, this clone was seen once. This chain joins TRBV18 and TRBJ1-1; TRBD1 agrees at 7 bases. Unmatched junction bases numbered 10, after V lost 6 bases and J lost 6 bases. Germline values: CDR1 KGHSH, CDR2 LQKENI. This CDR3 contains 14 residues. The CDR3: CASSRDQGVSEAFF. CDR3 bases: TGTGCCAGCTCGCGAGACCAGGGGGTATCTGAAGCTTTCTTT.

V usage is TRBV27 and J usage is TRBJ1-1, with D tentatively TRBD1 (6 bases). The germline V gene encodes CDR1 MNHEY and CDR2 SMNVEV (reference sequence). The CDR3 extends over 13 amino acids. The V end lost 7 bases, the J end lost 0 bases, and 9 bases lay between the germline ends. CDR3 sequence: CASKDRVNTEAFF. CDR3 sequence (DNA): TGTGCCAGCAAGGACAGAGTGAACACTGAAGCTTTCTTT.

The chain links TRBV5-4 to TRBJ2-7; possibly TRBD1 for D (6 bases). From germline, CDR1 is SGHNT and CDR2 YYREEE (reference sequence). The CDR3 runs 15 residues. Trimming removed 2 bases at V and 5 bases at J, with 17 bases between. The chain's CDR3 is CASSLQQGATNEQYF. The DNA of the CDR3 is TGTGCCAGCAGCTTACAACAGGGAGCTACCAACGAGCAGTACTTC.